These T cell receptor beta chains were read from a single sample in a study of T cell responses to AZD1222 COVID-19 vaccine. Generated by immunoSEQ multiplex PCR, the TCRdb table keeps only in-frame clones and is missing some. The sample yields about 60,000 clones, approximately 86% seen once. The starting material was peripheral blood, obtained 28 days after the second AZD1222 dose. Source of these receptors: an adult who received the AZD1222 COVID-19 vaccine. CDR3s include the opening cysteine and the closing phenylalanine or tryptophan. The D gene is left open where the match is weak. Clone size appears in some rows only: once, few, many, or a class for an expanded clone.

abundance	d_gene	v_gene	len	j_gene	CDR3nt	CDR3aa
NA	TRBD1	TRBV28	14	TRBJ1-2	TGTGCCAGCAGTATGGGACAGAGTAACTATGGCTACACCTTC	CASSMGQSNYGYTF
NA	NA	TRBV30	14	TRBJ2-2	TGTGCCTTACAAAGAGGGGCAAACACCGGGGAGCTGTTTTTT	CALQRGANTGELFF
NA	NA	TRBV10-2	12	TRBJ2-3	TGCGCCAGCAGGGGAAGCACAGATACGCAGTATTTT	CASRGSTDTQYF
NA	TRBD1	TRBV7-9	16	TRBJ2-4	TGTGCCAGCAGCTATCCAGAACGGACAGGGGAAAACATTCAGTACTTC	CASSYPERTGENIQYF
NA	NA	TRBV18	12	TRBJ2-7	TGTGCCAGCTCAGGAGGAGCCTACGAGCAGTACTTC	CASSGGAYEQYF
NA	TRBD1	TRBV7-8	18	TRBJ2-2	TGTGCCAGCAGCTTGGTGGGAGGAACACGGGACAGGGGTGAGGAGCTGTTTTTT	CASSLVGGTRDRGEELFF
NA	NA	TRBV7-3	16	TRBJ2-5	TGTGCCAGCAGCTTAAATGCGGCAGGAGAGAGAGAGACCCAGTACTTC	CASSLNAAGERETQYF
NA	TRBD1	TRBV7-2	14	TRBJ2-5	TGTGCCAGCAGCCGGACCAACAGGGGAGAGACCCAGTACTTC	CASSRTNRGETQYF
NA	NA	TRBV15	16	TRBJ2-3	TGTGCCACCAGCAGAGAAGAGGTTTTTAGCACAGATACGCAGTATTTT	CATSREEVFSTDTQYF
NA	NA	TRBV18	14	TRBJ1-2	TGTGCCAGCTCACTCGGACATGACGAATATGGCTACACCTTC	CASSLGHDEYGYTF
NA	TRBD2	TRBV29-1	14	TRBJ2-3	TGCAGCGTTGTAGCGGGGGGCTTGGGCCGTACGCAGTATTTT	CSVVAGGLGRTQYF
NA	NA	TRBV4-1	16	TRBJ2-7	TGCGCCAGCAGCCAGATCGGGTTCTCGAGCTCCTACGAGCAGTACTTC	CASSQIGFSSSYEQYF
NA	NA	TRBV12-5	12	TRBJ2-1	TGTGCTAGTGCCCCGGGTGGGAATGAGCAGTTCTTC	CASAPGGNEQFF
once	NA	TRBV7-6	15	TRBJ2-7	TGTGCCAGCAGCTTAGTCGAGAGAGGGGTCTACGAGCAGTACTTC	CASSLVERGVYEQYF
NA	NA	TRBV27	14	TRBJ2-2	TGTGCCAGCAGTTTTGGGGGGACCACCGGGGAGCTGTTTTTT	CASSFGGTTGELFF
NA	NA	TRBV9	18	TRBJ2-3	TGTGCCAGCAGCGTAGAAGTATTTGGGCGGACAAGAAAGGATACGCAGTATTTT	CASSVEVFGRTRKDTQYF
NA	NA	TRBV18	13	TRBJ2-3	TGTGCCAGCTCACCACCCAGCACAGATACGCAGTATTTT	CASSPPSTDTQYF
once	NA	TRBV7-6	13	TRBJ1-2	TGTGCCAGCAGCTTCGGCAGGGCAGGGAGCTACACCTTC	CASSFGRAGSYTF
once	NA	TRBV2	16	TRBJ2-2	TGTGCCAGCAGTGATTTGGTGTCCGCGAACACCGGGGAGCTGTTTTTT	CASSDLVSANTGELFF
NA	NA	TRBV28	11	TRBJ1-2	TGTGCCAGCAGTTTATACCAGAAGTACACCTTC	CASSLYQKYTF
NA	NA	TRBV7-2	14	TRBJ1-4	TGTGCCAGCAGCTTCAGATCAACTAATGAAAAACTGTTTTTT	CASSFRSTNEKLFF
NA	TRBD2	TRBV23-1	18	TRBJ2-2	TGCGCCAGCAGGCCCCGGGATTTTAGCGGGAGAGACACCGGGGAGCTGTTTTTT	CASRPRDFSGRDTGELFF
NA	NA	TRBV6-6	15	TRBJ1-3	TGTGCCAGCACTCTAGGGAGGGTGCAAGGAAACACCATATATTTT	CASTLGRVQGNTIYF
NA	NA	TRBV28	15	TRBJ2-7	TGTGCCAGCAGCCAAGACACTCCGCGGCTTGGGGAGCAGTACTTC	CASSQDTPRLGEQYF
NA	NA	TRBV7-2	13	TRBJ2-7	TGTGCCAGCAGCTTCGGTGGGAGATACGAGCAGTACTTC	CASSFGGRYEQYF
NA	NA	TRBV5-1	14	TRBJ2-5	TGCGCCAGCAGCACCAGTCTGGGCGGTGAGACCCAGTACTTC	CASSTSLGGETQYF
NA	TRBD1	TRBV2	13	TRBJ1-2	TGTGCCAGCAGTCTTACAGGGGGCAGGGGCTACACCTTC	CASSLTGGRGYTF
NA	NA	TRBV30	14	TRBJ2-3	TGTGCCTGGAGTGTACTAGGCCACACAGATACGCAGTATTTT	CAWSVLGHTDTQYF
NA	TRBD2	TRBV7-2	15	TRBJ2-1	TGTGCCAGCAGCCCGAACTCGGGAGGGCGAGGAGAGCAGTTCTTC	CASSPNSGGRGEQFF
NA	TRBD2	TRBV10-2	15	TRBJ2-5	TGCGCCAGCAGTGCTGGGGGGAGGGGCCAAGAGACCCAGTACTTC	CASSAGGRGQETQYF
once	NA	TRBV28	16	TRBJ2-5	TGTGCCAGCAGTTTGTCGGTAAGGCGGGGATTAGAGACCCAGTACTTC	CASSLSVRRGLETQYF
few	NA	TRBV19	13	TRBJ1-2	TGTGCCAGTAGTATCCGTTCTAACTATGGCTACACCTTC	CASSIRSNYGYTF
once	NA	TRBV28	13	TRBJ2-3	TGTGCCAGCGGGGGCGCCCCCACAGATACGCAGTATTTT	CASGGAPTDTQYF
NA	TRBD1	TRBV5-1	15	TRBJ1-2	TGCGCCAGCAGGTCCGGGACAGGGGACGTCTATGGCTACACCTTC	CASRSGTGDVYGYTF
NA	NA	TRBV5-6	16	TRBJ1-6	TGTGCCAGCAGCTTGGGGACAGTCTCCTATAATTCACCCCTCCACTTT	CASSLGTVSYNSPLHF
few	TRBD1	TRBV6-4	15	TRBJ1-5	TGTGCCAGCAGCCCTTTCGGGACAGGGGGTCAGCCCCAGCATTTT	CASSPFGTGGQPQHF
NA	NA	TRBV6-6	13	TRBJ1-5	TGTGCCCACAGGAGGGGAGGCAATCAGCCCCAGCATTTT	CAHRRGGNQPQHF
NA	NA	TRBV2	13	TRBJ1-1	TGTGCCAGTAGGGAGGAGGCAGGGACTGAAGCTTTCTTT	CASREEAGTEAFF
NA	NA	TRBV28	14	TRBJ2-3	TGTGCCAGCAGTTTATCCGGAGACAATGATACGCAGTATTTT	CASSLSGDNDTQYF
few	NA	TRBV18	17	TRBJ1-5	TGTGCCAGCTCACCACCGTGGGGGGGCAACGGCAATCAGCCCCAGCATTTT	CASSPPWGGNGNQPQHF
NA	NA	TRBV11-3	14	TRBJ2-3	TGTGCCAGCAGCTTAGGACCAGTCACGGATACGCAGTATTTT	CASSLGPVTDTQYF
NA	NA	TRBV15	15	TRBJ1-6	TGTGCCACCAGCAGAGATGGGCGTGAATTGTCACCCCTCCACTTT	CATSRDGRELSPLHF
NA	NA	TRBV5-8	16	TRBJ1-5	TGTGCCAGCAGCTTGGATTTGGGGGCAGGGGTCCTGCCCCAGCATTTT	CASSLDLGAGVLPQHF
NA	NA	TRBV7-9	14	TRBJ1-4	TGTGCCAGCAGCCTCGCTTTCTTGGAGGAAAAACTGTTTTTT	CASSLAFLEEKLFF
NA	NA	TRBV7-6	16	TRBJ2-2	TGTGCCAGCAGCTTAGAGTGGGGGGCGAGCACCGGGGAGCTGTTTTTT	CASSLEWGASTGELFF
NA	TRBD1	TRBV6-2/TRBV6-3	14	TRBJ1-2	TGTGCCAGCAGCCGACAGGGGTATAACTATGGCTACACCTTC	CASSRQGYNYGYTF
NA	NA	TRBV3-1/TRBV3-2	15	TRBJ2-1	TGTGCCAGCAGCCCCGTCCAGGGATTCTACAATGAGCAGTTCTTC	CASSPVQGFYNEQFF
NA	NA	TRBV28	13	TRBJ1-2	TGTGCCAGCAGGGACAGCAATGTCTATGGCTACACCTTC	CASRDSNVYGYTF
NA	NA	TRBV6-5	13	TRBJ1-2	TGTGCCAGCAGTCGGGGGGGCCCCTATGGCTACACCTTC	CASSRGGPYGYTF
NA	NA	TRBV6-5	13	TRBJ2-7	TGTGCCAGCAGCCGATTCTACTCGGACGAGCAGTACTTC	CASSRFYSDEQYF
NA	NA	TRBV28	11	TRBJ1-1	TGTGCCAGCAGTTTCGGGACTGAAGCTTTCTTT	CASSFGTEAFF
NA	NA	TRBV5-1	16	TRBJ1-6	TGCGCCAGCAGCCGAGGGCAGGGTTCCTATAATTCACCCCTCCACTTT	CASSRGQGSYNSPLHF
NA	NA	TRBV30	14	TRBJ1-2	TGTGCCTGGAGTCTGCCCCAAAATAACTATGGCTACACCTTC	CAWSLPQNNYGYTF